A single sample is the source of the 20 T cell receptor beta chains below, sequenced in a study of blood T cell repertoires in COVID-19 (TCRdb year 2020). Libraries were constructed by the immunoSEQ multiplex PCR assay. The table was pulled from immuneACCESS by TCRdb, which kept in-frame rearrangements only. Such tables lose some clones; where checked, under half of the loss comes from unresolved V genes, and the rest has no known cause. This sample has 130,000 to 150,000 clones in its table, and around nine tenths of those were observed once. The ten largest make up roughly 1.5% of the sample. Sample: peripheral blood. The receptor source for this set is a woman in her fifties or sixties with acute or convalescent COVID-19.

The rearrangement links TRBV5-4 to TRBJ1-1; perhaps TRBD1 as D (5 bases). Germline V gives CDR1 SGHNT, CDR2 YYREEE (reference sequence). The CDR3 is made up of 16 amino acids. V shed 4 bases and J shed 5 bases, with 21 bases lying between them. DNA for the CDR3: TGTGCCAGCAGCCCGGGACTCCCGGTGCGGGGAACTGAAGCTTTCTTT. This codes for CASSPGLPVRGTEAFF.

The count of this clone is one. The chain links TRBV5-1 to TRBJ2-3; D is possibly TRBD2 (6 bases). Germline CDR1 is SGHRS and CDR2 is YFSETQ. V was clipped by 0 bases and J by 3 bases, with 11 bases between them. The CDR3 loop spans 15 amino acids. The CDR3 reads CASSLASVSTDTQYF. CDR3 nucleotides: TGCGCCAGCAGCTTGGCTAGCGTATCAACAGATACGCAGTATTTT.

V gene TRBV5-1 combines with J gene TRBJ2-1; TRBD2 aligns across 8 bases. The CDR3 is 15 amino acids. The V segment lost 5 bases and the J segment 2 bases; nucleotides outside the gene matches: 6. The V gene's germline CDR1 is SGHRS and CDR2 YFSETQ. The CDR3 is CASSELADTYNEQFF. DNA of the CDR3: TGCGCCAGCAGTGAACTAGCGGACACCTACAATGAGCAGTTCTTC. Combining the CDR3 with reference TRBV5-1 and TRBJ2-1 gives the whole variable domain KAGVTQTPRYLIKTRGQQVTLSCSPISGHRSVSWYQQTPGQGLQFLFEYFSETQRNKGNFPGRFSGRQFSNSRSEMNVSTLELGDSALYLCASSELADTYNEQFFGPGTRLTVL.

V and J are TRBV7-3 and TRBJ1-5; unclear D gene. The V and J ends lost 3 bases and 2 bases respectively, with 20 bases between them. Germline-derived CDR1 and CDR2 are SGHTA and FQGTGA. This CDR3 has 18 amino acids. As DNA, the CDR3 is TGTGCCAGCAGCTTCCCGCGGCGGAGGGCCCAATGCAATCAGCCCCAGCATTTT. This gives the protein CASSFPRRRAQCNQPQHF.

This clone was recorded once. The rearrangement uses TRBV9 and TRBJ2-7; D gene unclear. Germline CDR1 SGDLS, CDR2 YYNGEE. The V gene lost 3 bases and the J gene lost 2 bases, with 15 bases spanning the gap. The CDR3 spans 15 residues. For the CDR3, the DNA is TGTGCCAGCAGCGCCGGAGTTCTTGAGACCTACGAGCAGTACTTC. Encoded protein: CASSAGVLETYEQYF.

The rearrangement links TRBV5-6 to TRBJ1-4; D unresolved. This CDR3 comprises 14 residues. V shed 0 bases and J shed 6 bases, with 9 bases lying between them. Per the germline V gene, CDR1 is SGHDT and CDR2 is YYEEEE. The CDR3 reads CASSLGRRHEKLFF. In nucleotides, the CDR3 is TGTGCCAGCAGCTTGGGTCGGAGGCATGAAAAACTGTTTTTT. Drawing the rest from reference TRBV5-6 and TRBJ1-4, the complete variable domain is DAGVTQSPTHLIKTRGQQVTLRCSPKSGHDTVSWYQQALGQGPQFIFQYYEEEERQRGNFPDRFSGHQFPNYSSELNVNALLLGDSALYLCASSLGRRHEKLFFGSGTQLSVL.

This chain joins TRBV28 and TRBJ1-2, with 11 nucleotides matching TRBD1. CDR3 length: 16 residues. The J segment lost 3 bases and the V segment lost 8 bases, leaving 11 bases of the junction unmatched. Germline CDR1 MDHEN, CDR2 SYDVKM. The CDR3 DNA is TGTGCCAGCCTGCCTCCCCCGGGACAGGGGGACTATGGCTACACCTTC. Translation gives CASLPPPGQGDYGYTF.

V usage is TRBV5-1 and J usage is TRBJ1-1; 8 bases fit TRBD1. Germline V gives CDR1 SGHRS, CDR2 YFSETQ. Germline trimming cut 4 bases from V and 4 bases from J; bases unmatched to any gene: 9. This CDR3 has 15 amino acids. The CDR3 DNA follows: TGCGCCAGCAGCGAGGACAGGGAGGGGAGCACTGAAGCTTTCTTT. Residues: CASSEDREGSTEAFF.

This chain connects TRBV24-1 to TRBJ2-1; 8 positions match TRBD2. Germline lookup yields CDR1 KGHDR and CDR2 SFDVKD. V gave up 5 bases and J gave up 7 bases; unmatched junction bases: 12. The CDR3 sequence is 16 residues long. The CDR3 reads CATSAAGQRGRNEQFF. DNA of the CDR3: TGTGCCACCAGTGCCGCTGGCCAGCGGGGGAGGAATGAGCAGTTCTTC.

CDR3 in amino acids: CSSSVGVSSPLHF. The CDR3 bases are TGCAGCTCCTCGGTCGGGGTTTCGTCACCCCTCCACTTT. The chain employs TRBV29-1 and TRBJ1-6, with D hard to call. Germline values: CDR1 SQVTM, CDR2 ANQGSEA. This CDR3 spans 13 amino acids. V was shortened by 8 bases and J by 10 bases, with 18 bases between the two germline ends. Combining the CDR3 with reference TRBV29-1 and TRBJ1-6 gives the whole variable domain SAVISQKPSRDICQRGTSLTIQCQVDSQVTMMFWYRQQPGQSLTLIATANQGSEATYESGFVIDKFPISRPNLTFSTLTVSNMSPEDSSIYLCSSSVGVSSPLHFGNGTRLTVT.

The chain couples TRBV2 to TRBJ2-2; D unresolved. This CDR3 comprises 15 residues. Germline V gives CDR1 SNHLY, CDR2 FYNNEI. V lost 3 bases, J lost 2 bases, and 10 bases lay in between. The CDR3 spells CASSDSALNTGELFF. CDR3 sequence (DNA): TGTGCCAGCAGTGATTCAGCGCTAAACACCGGGGAGCTGTTTTTT.

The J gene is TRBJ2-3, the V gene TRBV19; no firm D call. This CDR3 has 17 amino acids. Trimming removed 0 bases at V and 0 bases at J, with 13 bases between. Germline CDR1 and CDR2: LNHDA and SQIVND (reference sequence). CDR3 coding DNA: TGTGCCAGTAGTATAGATCTGTCGCGCGGAAGCACAGATACGCAGTATTTT. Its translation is CASSIDLSRGSTDTQYF.

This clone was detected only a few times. The DNA for the CDR3 is TGTGCCAGCAGCGTAGGACAGGGTGGAACTGAAGCTTTCTTT. Translation gives CASSVGQGGTEAFF. The rearrangement joins TRBV9 to TRBJ1-1; 7 nucleotides match TRBD1. The CDR3 is made up of 14 amino acids. CDR1 and CDR2 from the germline V gene are SGDLS and YYNGEE. The junction had 4 bases not matched to a gene; V was cut back by 0 bases and J by 5 bases.

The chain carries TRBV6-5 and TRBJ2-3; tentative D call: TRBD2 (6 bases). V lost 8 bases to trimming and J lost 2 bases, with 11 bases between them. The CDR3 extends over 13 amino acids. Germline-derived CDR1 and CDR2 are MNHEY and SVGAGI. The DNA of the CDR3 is TGTGCCAGCCGGAGGGAACCCACAGATACGCAGTATTTT. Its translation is CASRREPTDTQYF.

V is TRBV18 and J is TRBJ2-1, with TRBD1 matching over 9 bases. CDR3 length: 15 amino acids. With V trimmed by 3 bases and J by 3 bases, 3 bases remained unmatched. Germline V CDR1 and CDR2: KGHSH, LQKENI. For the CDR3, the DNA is TGTGCCAGCTCACCCCGACAGGGGGTCTACAATGAGCAGTTCTTC. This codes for CASSPRQGVYNEQFF.

The CDR3 nucleotides read TGTGCCATCAGTGAGCAGGGGATTTGGGGCTACACCTTC. This codes for CAISEQGIWGYTF. The V gene is TRBV10-3, the J gene TRBJ1-2; D may be TRBD1 (6 bases). The CDR3 is 13 residues long. The ends were cut back, 2 bases at V and 8 bases at J, with 12 bases in the middle. Germline values: CDR1 ENHRY, CDR2 SYGVKD.

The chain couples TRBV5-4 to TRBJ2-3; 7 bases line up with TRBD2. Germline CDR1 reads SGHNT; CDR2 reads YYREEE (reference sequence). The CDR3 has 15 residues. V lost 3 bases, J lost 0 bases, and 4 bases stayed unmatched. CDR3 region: CASSSGGTSTDTQYF. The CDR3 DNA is TGTGCCAGCAGCTCGGGGGGAACTAGCACAGATACGCAGTATTTT.

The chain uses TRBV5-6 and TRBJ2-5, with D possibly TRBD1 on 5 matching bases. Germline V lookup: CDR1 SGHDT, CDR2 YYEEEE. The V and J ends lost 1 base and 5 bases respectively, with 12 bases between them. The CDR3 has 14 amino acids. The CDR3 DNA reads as TGTGCCAGCAGCTTGTATCAGGGCGAGGAGACCCAGTACTTC. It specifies CASSLYQGEETQYF.

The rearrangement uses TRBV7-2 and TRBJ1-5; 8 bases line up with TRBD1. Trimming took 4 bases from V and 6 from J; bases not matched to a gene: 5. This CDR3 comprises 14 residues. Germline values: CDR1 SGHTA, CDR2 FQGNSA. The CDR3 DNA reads TGTGCCAGCAGCTCGGACAGGGTGAGTCAGCCCCAGCATTTT. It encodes CASSSDRVSQPQHF.

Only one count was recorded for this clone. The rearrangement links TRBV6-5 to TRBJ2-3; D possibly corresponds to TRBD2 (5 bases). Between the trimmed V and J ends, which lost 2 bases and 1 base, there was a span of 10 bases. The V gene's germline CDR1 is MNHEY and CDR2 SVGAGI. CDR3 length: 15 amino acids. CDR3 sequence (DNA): TGTGCCAGCAGTTACGTGTCAGCGGGCACAGATACGCAGTATTTT. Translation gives CASSYVSAGTDTQYF.